These 29 T cell receptor beta chains came from one sample sequenced in a study of T cells in Graves' hyperthyroidism and ophthalmopathy. TCR beta CDR3 sequences were amplified from RNA transcripts. TCR CDR3 underwent first-round RT-PCR with the HTBI primer set. MiXCR, applied by TCRdb to the multiplex PCR reads, yields one record per CDR3 protein. The sample carries more than 50,000 distinct CDR3 sequences, about 50% recorded once. The sample taken for sequencing was blood. Source of these receptors: a woman aged 30 to 39 with Graves' ophthalmopathy.

This clonotype was detected many times. The chain recombines TRBV20-1 with TRBJ1-1; maybe TRBD1 (5 bases). Germline V gene lookup returns CDR1 DFQATT and CDR2 SNEGSKA (reference sequence). V was clipped by 1 base and J by 0 bases, with 9 bases between them. The CDR3 has 14 residues. CDR3 region: CSARAGGVNTEAFF. DNA for the CDR3: TGCAGTGCTAGAGCGGGGGGAGTGAACACTGAAGCTTTCTTT.

The chain links TRBV10-2 to TRBJ2-1, with a possible D match to TRBD2 (5 bases). The V and J ends lost 3 bases and 9 bases respectively, with 15 bases between them. Germline CDR1 WSHSY, CDR2 SAAADI. The CDR3 consists of 14 residues. CDR3: CASSDWTDRGEQFF. CDR3 bases: TGCGCCAGCAGTGATTGGACCGATCGGGGTGAGCAGTTCTTC.

This sequence joins TRBV7-3 and TRBJ2-1; 7 bases line up with TRBD2. The CDR3 spans 17 residues. CDR1 and CDR2 from the germline V gene are SGHTA and FQGTGA. V lost 4 bases and J lost 0; bases outside the gene matches: 9. The CDR3 DNA follows: TGTGCCAGCAGCTCGCGTGTTTGCGGGAGCTCCTACAATGAGCAGTTCTTC. The encoded protein is CASSSRVCGSSYNEQFF.

This clonotype was seen ten or more times. The chain carries TRBV6-6 and TRBJ2-1; TRBD2 is a possible D gene (6 bases). The CDR3 sequence is 15 residues long. CDR1 and CDR2 (germline): MNHNY, SVGAGI (reference sequence). V lost 5 bases and J 5 bases, leaving 16 bases between the germline ends. CDR3 DNA sequence: TGTGCCAGCAGTGAAGGACTAAACTTGAACAATGAGCAGTTCTTC. Translation: CASSEGLNLNNEQFF.

A note on this clonotype: This is likely a read error, given that the CDR3 carries no conserved phenylalanine or tryptophan at its end. Because the CDR3's place on the DNA is in doubt, the DNA is left out and the CDR3 is given as listed by TCRdb. The genes are TRBV7-9 and TRBJ1-2; the DNA was not used to check the table's D call, TRBD1. The CDR3 sequence runs 8 residues, both termini included. The V gene's germline CDR1 is SEHNR and CDR2 FQNEAQ (reference sequence). CDR3 loop: CASSLDQG.

In its sample, this clonotype was seen once. The chain employs TRBV20-1 and TRBJ2-2; 8 positions agree with TRBD2. CDR1 and CDR2 from the germline V gene are DFQATT and SNEGSKA (reference sequence). The ends lost 5 bases at V and 1 base at J; junction bases unmatched: 6. This CDR3 has 15 amino acids. DNA of the CDR3: TGCAGTGCTCCTAACCTAGCGGGGAACACCGGGGAGCTGTTTTTT. It codes for CSAPNLAGNTGELFF.

This clonotype occurred once. The V and J genes are TRBV15 and TRBJ2-5; no clear D gene. V was shortened by 3 bases and J by 1 base, with 3 bases between the two germline ends. From germline, CDR1 is LNHNV and CDR2 YYDKDF (reference sequence). The CDR3 has 12 residues. The CDR3 nucleotides are TGTGCCACCAGCAGCCTCCAAGAGACCCAGTACTTC. Amino acid sequence: CATSSLQETQYF.

In regard to this clonotype: A much larger clone lies one base from this, so it may be a read error. The chain joins TRBV27 to TRBJ2-7; D is unresolved. The CDR3 is 14 amino acids. Per the germline V gene, CDR1 is MNHEY and CDR2 is SMNVEV (reference sequence). This CDR3 is CASSLGVGSDEQYF. CDR3 nucleotide sequence: TGTGCCAGCAGTTTAGGTGTAGGCTCCGACGAGCAGTACTTC.

This clonotype was counted only a few times. The chain employs TRBV7-6 and TRBJ2-3, with 12 bases that match TRBD2. The germline gives CDR1 SGHVS, CDR2 FNYEAQ. V lost 5 bases and J lost 8; bases outside the gene matches: 5. The CDR3 totals 14 residues. CDR3 amino acids: CASSQTSGGGTQYF. DNA of the CDR3: TGTGCCAGCAGCCAGACTAGCGGGGGAGGTACGCAGTATTTT.

This clonotype was seen repeatedly, ten times or more. The chain has TRBV9 and TRBJ1-5; TRBD1 matches at 9 bases. This CDR3 has 13 amino acids. Germline loops: CDR1 SGDLS, CDR2 YYNGEE. V lost 3 bases to trimming and J lost 6 bases; unmatched junction nucleotides: 1. CDR3 nucleotide sequence: TGTGCCAGCAGCGCGACAGGGGGTCAGCCCCAGCATTTT. Translated, it gives CASSATGGQPQHF.

This clonotype was picked up many times. The gene calls are TRBV28 and TRBJ1-5; unclear D gene. With 10 bases removed from V and 2 bases from J, the gap between germline ends came to 6 bases. CDR3 length: 11 amino acids. The germline gives CDR1 MDHEN, CDR2 SYDVKM. The CDR3 is CATQGNQPQHF. The DNA for the CDR3 is TGTGCCACCCAGGGCAATCAGCCCCAGCATTTT.

The genes are TRBV4-2 and TRBJ1-1; D unresolved. CDR3 size: 14 residues. The V gene lost 1 base and the J gene lost 3 bases, with 9 bases spanning the gap. Germline values: CDR1 LGHNA, CDR2 YNFKEQ. Here the CDR3 reads CASSQVDMDTEAFF. The DNA for the CDR3 is TGTGCCAGCAGCCAAGTCGACATGGACACTGAAGCTTTCTTT.

This rearrangement joins TRBV20-1 to TRBJ2-7, with 9 bases fitting TRBD2. Germline V gene lookup returns CDR1 DFQATT and CDR2 SNEGSKA (reference sequence). This CDR3 has 14 residues. With V trimmed by 6 bases and J by 2 bases, 8 bases remained unmatched. The CDR3 sequence is CSAVTTSGPYEQYF. The CDR3 DNA reads as TGCAGTGCCGTTACCACTAGCGGGCCCTACGAGCAGTACTTC.

There are many counts of this clonotype. The V and J genes are TRBV6-1 and TRBJ1-2; D not certain. V gave up 3 bases and J gave up 6 bases, with 8 bases separating them. Germline V lookup: CDR1 MNHNS, CDR2 SASEGT. The CDR3 totals 12 residues. The CDR3 sequence is CASSEETDGYTF. The CDR3 DNA reads TGTGCCAGCAGTGAGGAAACGGATGGCTACACCTTC.

V gene TRBV7-9 combines with J gene TRBJ2-7; maybe TRBD1 (5 bases). The CDR3 has 12 residues. Between the trimmed V and J ends, which lost 10 bases and 3 bases, there was a span of 13 bases. Germline V lookup: CDR1 SEHNR, CDR2 FQNEAQ (reference sequence). Written as DNA, the CDR3 is TGTGCCATCGAGACAGAGCACTACGAGCAGTACTTC. Amino acid sequence: CAIETEHYEQYF.

This clonotype came up once. The chain joins TRBV9 to TRBJ2-3; D is tentatively TRBD1 or TRBD2 (5 bases each). The CDR3 covers 15 residues. Germline CDR1 is SGDLS and CDR2 is YYNGEE. Deletions cut 1 base from V and 6 bases from J, with 15 bases between. The CDR3 DNA is TGTGCCAGCAGCGTAACTAAGGGGAGTTGGGATACGCAGTATTTT. Its protein is CASSVTKGSWDTQYF.

CDR3 coding DNA: TGTGCCACCAGTGACCCCAGCGGGTCTCTTCAAGAGACCCAGTACTTC. Its protein is CATSDPSGSLQETQYF. The rearrangement links TRBV24-1 to TRBJ2-5, with D possibly TRBD2 on 6 matching bases. Germline V gives CDR1 KGHDR, CDR2 SFDVKD. The CDR3 has 16 amino acids. V was shortened by 4 bases and J by 2 bases, with 16 bases between the two germline ends.

This clonotype was counted many times. V usage is TRBV27 and J usage is TRBJ2-7; D call uncertain. CDR1 MNHEY and CDR2 SMNVEV come from the germline V gene (reference sequence). This CDR3 contains 13 residues. Trimming removed 5 bases from V and 3 bases from J, with 11 bases in between. The CDR3 nucleotides are TGTGCCAGCAGTAACAACCTATTCTACGAGCAGTACTTC. Translated: CASSNNLFYEQYF.

This clonotype was detected ten times or more. The chain combines TRBV5-1 with TRBJ2-3; 9 positions match TRBD1. Germline V gene lookup returns CDR1 SGHRS and CDR2 YFSETQ. The CDR3 is made up of 15 amino acids. The V and J ends lost 1 base and 3 bases, in that order; junction bases with no gene match: 3. CDR3 amino acids: CASSLWGQGTDTQYF. CDR3 nucleotide sequence: TGCGCCAGCAGCTTGTGGGGACAGGGTACAGATACGCAGTATTTT.

This chain joins TRBV7-2 and TRBJ2-7; 10 bases match TRBD2. With 1 base clipped from V and 4 bases from J, the junction kept 13 bases outside the gene matches. The CDR3 length is 18 residues. CDR1 and CDR2 (germline): SGHTA, FQGNSA. CDR3 loop: CASSLVWGASGRWYEQYF. The CDR3 DNA reads TGTGCCAGCAGCTTAGTTTGGGGCGCTAGCGGGAGATGGTACGAGCAGTACTTC.

This clonotype showed up many times. The chain joins TRBV19 to TRBJ2-2; D is possibly TRBD1 or TRBD2 (6 bases each). Looked up from germline, CDR1 is LNHDA and CDR2 is SQIVND (reference sequence). Trimming pared 8 bases from V and 3 bases from J, leaving 22 bases between. This CDR3 region has 17 residues. CDR3 coding DNA: TGTGCCAGTGCAAGGATTGGGGGGCGGATAGACACCGGGGAGCTGTTTTTT. It is translated as CASARIGGRIDTGELFF.

V and J are TRBV29-1 and TRBJ2-1; 13 bases map to TRBD2. Germline CDR1 SQVTM, CDR2 ANQGSEA. V was pared by 8 bases and J by 7 bases, with 5 bases of the junction left unmatched. CDR3 length equals 13 residues. CDR3 nucleotides: TGCAGCCGGACTAGCGGGAGAGGGAATGAGCAGTTCTTC. Its protein is CSRTSGRGNEQFF.

Points on this clonotype: A junction boundary mismatches the germline segment, possibly from a read error. The genes are TRBV24-1 and TRBJ2-3, with 9 bases aligning to TRBD1. CDR3 size: 16 residues. Germline values: CDR1 KGHDR, CDR2 SFDVKD. In DNA form, the CDR3 reads TGTGGCACCAGTGATCACAGGGGGCTAAGGACAGAAACGCAGTATTTT. Translating gives CGTSDHRGLRTETQYF.

This clonotype was recorded many times. The J gene is TRBJ2-3, the V gene TRBV19, with TRBD2 matching 7 bases. The V gene's germline CDR1 is LNHDA and CDR2 SQIVND (reference sequence). The length of the CDR3 is 17 residues. Trimming took 4 bases from V and 3 from J; bases not matched to a gene: 13. CDR3 region: CASSTSGGGVVTDTQYF. As DNA, the CDR3 is TGTGCCAGTAGTACCTCTGGCGGGGGAGTAGTAACAGATACGCAGTATTTT.

This clonotype has just one count. A read error may explain this, as a much larger clone is one base away. This chain connects TRBV27 to TRBJ1-2; D possibly corresponds to TRBD1 (6 bases). Germline values: CDR1 MNHEY, CDR2 SMNVEV (reference sequence). This CDR3 spans 15 amino acids. The DNA for the CDR3 is TGTGCCAGCAGTCCCATGAGCAGGGGCAACTATGGCCACACCTTC. Translating gives CASSPMSRGNYGHTF.

The genes are TRBV24-1 and TRBJ1-4; the D is unclear. Germline assignment: CDR1 KGHDR and CDR2 SFDVKD. V was pared by 6 bases and J by 4 bases, with 11 bases between. CDR3 size: 14 residues. The CDR3 sequence: CATSLTALNEKLFF. The CDR3 nucleotides read TGTGCCACCAGTTTAACAGCTCTTAATGAAAAACTGTTTTTT.

The chain recombines TRBV7-3 with TRBJ2-5; 9 nucleotides line up with TRBD1. Germline assignment: CDR1 SGHTA and CDR2 FQGTGA. With 5 bases clipped from V and 7 bases from J, the junction kept 8 bases outside the gene matches. This CDR3 region has 14 residues. Written as DNA, the CDR3 is TGTGCCAGCAGCCAGGGACAGGGTGGGGTGACCCAGTACTTC. Amino acids: CASSQGQGGVTQYF.

The J gene is TRBJ1-5, the V gene TRBV2; no reliable D call. The V and J ends lost 4 bases and 3 bases respectively, with 10 bases between them. CDR3 length equals 14 residues. Germline values: CDR1 SNHLY, CDR2 FYNNEI. CDR3 region: CASSVRQSNQPQHF. The CDR3 nucleotides read TGTGCCAGCAGTGTCCGGCAGTCCAATCAGCCCCAGCATTTT.

This chain uses TRBV7-9 with TRBJ1-1; D is uncertain. This CDR3 has 15 residues. Germline V lookup: CDR1 SEHNR, CDR2 FQNEAQ (reference sequence). V lost 5 bases, J lost 5 bases, and 18 bases lay in between. CDR3 amino acids: CASSAPTGGETEAFF. The CDR3 region has the DNA TGTGCCAGCAGCGCACCGACGGGAGGAGAGACTGAAGCTTTCTTT.